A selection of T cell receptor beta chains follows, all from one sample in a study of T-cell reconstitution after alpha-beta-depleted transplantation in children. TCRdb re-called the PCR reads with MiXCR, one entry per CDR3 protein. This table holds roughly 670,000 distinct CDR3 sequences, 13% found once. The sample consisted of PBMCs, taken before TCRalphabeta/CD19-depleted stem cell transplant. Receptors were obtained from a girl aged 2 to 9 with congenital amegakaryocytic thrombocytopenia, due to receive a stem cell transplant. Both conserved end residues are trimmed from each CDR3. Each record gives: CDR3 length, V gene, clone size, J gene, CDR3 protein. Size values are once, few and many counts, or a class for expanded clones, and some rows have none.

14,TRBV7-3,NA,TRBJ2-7,ASSIPLAGDTDEQY
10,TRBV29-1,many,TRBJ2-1,SAGVLYNEQF
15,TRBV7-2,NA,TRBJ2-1,ASSLILATPGYNEQF
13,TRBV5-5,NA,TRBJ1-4,ASSWDGRDNEKLF
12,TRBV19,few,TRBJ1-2,ASSIGQQPWGYT
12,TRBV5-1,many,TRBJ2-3,ASSFTSSTDTQY
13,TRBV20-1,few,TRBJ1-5,SAGEGTASNQPQH
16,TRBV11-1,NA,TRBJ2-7,ASSLVRPSGTGENEQY
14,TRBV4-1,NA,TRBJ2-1,ASSRKGQGAYNEQF
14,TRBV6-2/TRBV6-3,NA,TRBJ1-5,ASSSHNDIPNQPQH
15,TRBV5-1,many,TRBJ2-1,ASSQGDLTINYNEQF
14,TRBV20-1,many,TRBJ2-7,SARAREHHLPYEQY
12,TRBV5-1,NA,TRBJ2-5,ASSLAQAQETQY
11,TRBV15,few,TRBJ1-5,ATSIQGAGSQH
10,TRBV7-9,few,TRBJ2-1,ASSLSGREQF
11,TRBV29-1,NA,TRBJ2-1,SVEFLGIDEQF
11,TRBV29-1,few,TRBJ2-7,SVEGGEFHEQY
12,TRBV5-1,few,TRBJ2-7,ASSPGQVKDEQY
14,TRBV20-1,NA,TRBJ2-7,SARDHSQGGTGEQY
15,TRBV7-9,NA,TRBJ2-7,ASSLMGLAGGTYEQY
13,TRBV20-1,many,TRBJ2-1,SAKYGGRGYNEQF
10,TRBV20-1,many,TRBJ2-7,SGLGISSEQY
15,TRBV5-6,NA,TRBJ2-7,ASSPSPSGSLYYEQY
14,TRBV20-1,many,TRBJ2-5,SPIRARIGTQETQY
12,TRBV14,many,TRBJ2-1,ASRRTGLYNEQF
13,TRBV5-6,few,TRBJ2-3,ASSLEWRATDTQY
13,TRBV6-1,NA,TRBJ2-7,ASSRNTGTLYEQY
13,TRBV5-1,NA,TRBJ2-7,ASSSTKGPSYEQY
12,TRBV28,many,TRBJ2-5,ASSSKRGVETQY
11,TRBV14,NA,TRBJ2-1,ASSQLSGNEQF
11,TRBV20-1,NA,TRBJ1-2,SGESNPNYGYT
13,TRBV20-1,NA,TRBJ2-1,SAGTAGRSYNEQF
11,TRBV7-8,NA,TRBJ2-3,ASIDGGLDTHY
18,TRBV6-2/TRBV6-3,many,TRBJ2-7,ASSYWGTGKTPISTYEQY
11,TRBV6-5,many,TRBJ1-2,ASSYTGGYGYT
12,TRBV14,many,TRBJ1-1,ASSQAGGVTEAF
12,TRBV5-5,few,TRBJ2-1,ASSLGPFGNEQF
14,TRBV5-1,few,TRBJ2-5,ASSITGVGYQETQY
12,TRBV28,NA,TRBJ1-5,ASSLTGQIQPQH
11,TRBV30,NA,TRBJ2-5,AWTWGRGETQY
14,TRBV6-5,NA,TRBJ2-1,ASSYALAGGFNEQF
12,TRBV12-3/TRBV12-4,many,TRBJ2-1,ASSLGFLGNEQF
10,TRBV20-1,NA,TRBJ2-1,GGGQAYNEQF
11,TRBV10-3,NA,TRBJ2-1,AISEGPFNEQF
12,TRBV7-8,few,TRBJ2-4,ASSLGVGLNIQY
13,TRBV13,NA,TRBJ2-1,ASSPSMGQDNEQF
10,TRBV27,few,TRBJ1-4,ASKGLNEKLF
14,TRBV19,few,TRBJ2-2,ASSSGTSENTGELF
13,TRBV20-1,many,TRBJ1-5,SARLAQGSNQPQH
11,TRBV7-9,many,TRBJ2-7,ASSLWETYEQY
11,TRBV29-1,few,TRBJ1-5,SDRDRSNQPQH
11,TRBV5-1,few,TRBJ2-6,ASSLQQTHVLT
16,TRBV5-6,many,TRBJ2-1,ASSLFGGLAGALNEQF
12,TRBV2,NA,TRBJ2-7,ASRAPTGMYEQY
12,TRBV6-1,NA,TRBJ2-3,ASSRGPPAGTQY
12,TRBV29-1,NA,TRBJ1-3,SVEVNSSGNTIY
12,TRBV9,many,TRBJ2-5,ASNRAPGVETQY
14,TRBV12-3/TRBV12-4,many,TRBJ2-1,ASSLPYFAVYNEQF
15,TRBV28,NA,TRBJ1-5,ASSPPGTGGYNQPQH
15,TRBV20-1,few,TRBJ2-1,SASGGLGEFALNEQF